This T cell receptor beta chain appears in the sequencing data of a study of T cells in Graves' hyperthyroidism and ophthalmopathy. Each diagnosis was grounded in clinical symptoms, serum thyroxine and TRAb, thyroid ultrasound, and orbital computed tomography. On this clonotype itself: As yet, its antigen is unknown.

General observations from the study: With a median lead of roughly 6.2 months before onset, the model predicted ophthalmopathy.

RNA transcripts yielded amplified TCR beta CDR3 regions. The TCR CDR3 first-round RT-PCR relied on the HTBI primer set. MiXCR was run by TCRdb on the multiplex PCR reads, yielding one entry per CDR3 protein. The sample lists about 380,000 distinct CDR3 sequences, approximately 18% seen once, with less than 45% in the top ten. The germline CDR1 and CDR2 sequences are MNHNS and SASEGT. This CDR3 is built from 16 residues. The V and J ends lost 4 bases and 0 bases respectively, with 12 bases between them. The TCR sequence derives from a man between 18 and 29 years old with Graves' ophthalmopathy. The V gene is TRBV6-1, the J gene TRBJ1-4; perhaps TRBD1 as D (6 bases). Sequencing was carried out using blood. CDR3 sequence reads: CASSAGGLATNEKLFF. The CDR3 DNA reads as TGTGCCAGCAGTGCCGGGGGCCTTGCAACTAATGAAAAACTGTTTTTT.